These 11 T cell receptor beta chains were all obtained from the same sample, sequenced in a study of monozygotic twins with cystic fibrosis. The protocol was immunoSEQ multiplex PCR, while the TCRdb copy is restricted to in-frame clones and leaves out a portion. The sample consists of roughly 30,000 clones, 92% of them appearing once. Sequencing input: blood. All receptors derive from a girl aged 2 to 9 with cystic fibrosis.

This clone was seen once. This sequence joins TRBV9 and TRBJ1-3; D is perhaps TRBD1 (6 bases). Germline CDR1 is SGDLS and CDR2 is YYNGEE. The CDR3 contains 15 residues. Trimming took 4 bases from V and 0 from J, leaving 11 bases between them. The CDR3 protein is CASSTGINSGNTIYF. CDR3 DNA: TGTGCCAGCAGCACAGGGATAAACTCTGGAAACACCATATATTTT.

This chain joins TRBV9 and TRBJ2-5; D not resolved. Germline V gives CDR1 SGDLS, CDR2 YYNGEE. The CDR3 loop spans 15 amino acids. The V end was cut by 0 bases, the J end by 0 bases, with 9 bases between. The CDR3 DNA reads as TGTGCCAGCAGCGTAGGGAAAGGGAACCAAGAGACCCAGTACTTC. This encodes CASSVGKGNQETQYF.

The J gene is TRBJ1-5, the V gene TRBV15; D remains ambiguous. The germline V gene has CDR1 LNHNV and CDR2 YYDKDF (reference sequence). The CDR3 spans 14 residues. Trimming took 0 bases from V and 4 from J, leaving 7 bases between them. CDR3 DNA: TGTGCCACCAGCAGAGATCTGGGGAATCAGCCCCAGCATTTT. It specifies CATSRDLGNQPQHF.

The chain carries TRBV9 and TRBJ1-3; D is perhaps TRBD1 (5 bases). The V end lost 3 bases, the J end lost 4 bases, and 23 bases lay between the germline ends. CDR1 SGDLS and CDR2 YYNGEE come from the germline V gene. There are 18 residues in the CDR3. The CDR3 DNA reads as TGTGCCAGCAGCGAGTCCCTTGATTTAGCAGGGAAGGGAAACACCATATATTTT. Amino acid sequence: CASSESLDLAGKGNTIYF.

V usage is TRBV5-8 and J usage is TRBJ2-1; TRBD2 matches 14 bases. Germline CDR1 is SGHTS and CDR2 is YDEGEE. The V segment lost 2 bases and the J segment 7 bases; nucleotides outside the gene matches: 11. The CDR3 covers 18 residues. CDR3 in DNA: TGTGCCAGCAGCTTCTCTACGGGACTAGCGGGAGTGGGGAATGAGCAGTTCTTC. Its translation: CASSFSTGLAGVGNEQFF.

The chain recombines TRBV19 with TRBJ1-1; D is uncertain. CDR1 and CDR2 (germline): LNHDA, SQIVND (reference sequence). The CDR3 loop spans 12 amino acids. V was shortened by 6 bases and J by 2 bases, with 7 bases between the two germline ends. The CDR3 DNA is TGTGCCAGTAGAGACGGCAACACTGAAGCTTTCTTT. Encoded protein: CASRDGNTEAFF.

Written as DNA, the CDR3 is TGTGCCAGCAGCGCCGGACAGGGCGGCGGGTATCAGCCCCAGCATTTT. Translated, it gives CASSAGQGGGYQPQHF. The gene calls are TRBV7-8 and TRBJ1-5, with TRBD1 identical over 8 bases. J lost 5 bases, V lost 5 bases, and 11 bases had no gene match. Germline CDR1 reads SGHVS; CDR2 reads FQNEAQ. This CDR3 is built from 16 residues. The variable domain in full, completed from reference TRBV7-8 and TRBJ1-5, reads GAGVSQSPRYKVAKRGQDVALRCDPISGHVSLFWYQQALGQGPEFLTYFQNEAQLDKSGLPSDRFFAERPEGSVSTLKIQRTQQEDSAVYLCASSAGQGGGYQPQHFGDGTRLSIL.

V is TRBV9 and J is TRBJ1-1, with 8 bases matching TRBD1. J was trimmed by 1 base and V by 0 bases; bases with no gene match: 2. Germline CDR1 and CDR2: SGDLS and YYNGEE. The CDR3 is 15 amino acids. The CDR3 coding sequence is TGTGCCAGCAGCGTAGGGGGACAGGCGAACACTGAAGCTTTCTTT. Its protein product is CASSVGGQANTEAFF.

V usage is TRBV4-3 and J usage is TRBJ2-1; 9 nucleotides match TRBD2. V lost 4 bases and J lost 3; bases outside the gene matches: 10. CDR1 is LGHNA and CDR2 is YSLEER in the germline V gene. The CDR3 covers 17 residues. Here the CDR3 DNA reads TGCGCCAGCAGCCCATACCCTAGCGGGAAATGCTACAATGAGCAGTTCTTC. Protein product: CASSPYPSGKCYNEQFF.

The CDR3 loop is CASSQGWTEAFF. CDR3 DNA sequence: TGTGCCAGCAGTCAAGGATGGACTGAAGCTTTCTTT. The chain uses TRBV28 and TRBJ1-1; no reliable D call. This CDR3 contains 12 residues. Trimming removed 5 bases at V and 5 bases at J, with 9 bases between. Germline assignment: CDR1 MDHEN and CDR2 SYDVKM.

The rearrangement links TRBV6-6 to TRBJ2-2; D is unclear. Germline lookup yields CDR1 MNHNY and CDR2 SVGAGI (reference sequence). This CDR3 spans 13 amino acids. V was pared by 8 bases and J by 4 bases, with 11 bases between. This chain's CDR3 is CASVSRSTGELFF. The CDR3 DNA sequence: TGTGCCAGCGTCTCGAGGTCCACCGGGGAGCTGTTTTTT.